This note documents a single T cell receptor (beta chain) sequence. Other DNA variants within this sample encode the same CDR3. This record comes from a study of blood T cell repertoires in COVID-19. Across the whole study: PBMCs, B-cell-depleted T cells, or T cells were the source of the cDNA or gDNA that made up the material.

Trimming removed 2 bases at V and 5 bases at J, with 12 bases between. The length of the CDR3 is 13 residues. CDR1 is SQVTM, CDR2 ANQGSEA, per germline. How the authors handled the data: Researchers report that nucleated cell counts were estimated from reference gene primer amplification. Clones were read by immunoSEQ multiplex PCR, and TCRdb kept only the in-frame ones, dropping some. V, J and clone size are taken as reported in that table, and D and trimming were inferred from the DNA itself. The repertoire includes roughly 170,000 clones, roughly four fifths of them detected once, and about 6.4% sits in the top ten.

This TCR was sampled from a human donor in a cohort sampled during active COVID-19. J is TRBJ1-1 and V is TRBV29-1; tentatively, D is TRBD1 (5 bases). Sequenced sample: peripheral blood. The CDR3 spells CSVERGGDTEAFF. The CDR3 DNA follows: TGCAGCGTTGAAAGGGGAGGCGATACTGAAGCTTTCTTT.